Each of the 29 T cell receptor beta chains below was sequenced from the same sample in a study of T-cell memory formation after mild COVID-19 (dated by TCRdb to 2020 to 2022). Receptor amplification or capture employed 5' RACE. Sequencing relied on an Illumina NovaSeq 6000. The public reads were quality trimmed at Q25 with fastp and then assembled into clones with MiXCR by TCRdb, keeping productive beta chains. Each CDR3 protein appears once, grouped with its most common genes and DNA. Here the sample has 300,000 or so distinct CDR3 sequences; more than 15% occur a single time. The ten largest clones add up to over 20% of the sample. Source material: PBMCs or a T cell subset sorted from them (not recorded which). The receptors stem from a young man who had mild COVID-19 (a few samples of this study predate the infection). The sample titles of this study are shuffled in the database, so cell type and time point are left out; the donor was told from shared clones.

The genes are TRBV14 and TRBJ2-5; no reliable D call. Germline loops: CDR1 SGHDN, CDR2 FVKESK. There are 14 residues in the CDR3. Trimming pared 1 base from V and 5 bases from J, leaving 11 bases between. CDR3 residues: CASSQGTSWETQYF. CDR3 sequence (DNA): TGTGCCAGCAGCCAAGGAACCTCTTGGGAGACCCAGTACTTC.

This clonotype showed up just a few times. The chain has TRBV7-3 and TRBJ2-2; a possible D gene is TRBD1 (5 bases). Looked up from germline, CDR1 is SGHTA and CDR2 is FQGTGA. Trimming stripped 1 base from V and 4 bases from J, with 16 bases between. The length of the CDR3 is 17 residues. The CDR3 DNA follows: TGTGCCAGCAGCTTAAGGCCGCAGGGCAGTAGCACCGGGGAGCTGTTTTTT. It codes for CASSLRPQGSSTGELFF.

The sample holds a few counts of this clonotype. The V call is TRBV5-1, the J call TRBJ2-2; 12 positions match TRBD2. V gave up 0 bases and J gave up 2 bases; unmatched junction bases: 5. The CDR3 consists of 18 residues. CDR1 is SGHRS, CDR2 YFSETQ, per germline. The CDR3: CASSLAGLAGRNTGELFF. CDR3 coding DNA: TGCGCCAGCAGCTTGGCGGGACTAGCGGGCCGAAACACCGGGGAGCTGTTTTTT.

This clonotype was detected many times. The V and J genes are TRBV7-6 and TRBJ2-2, with D unresolved. CDR1 is SGHVS, CDR2 FNYEAQ, per germline. This CDR3 spans 14 amino acids. V lost 6 bases and J 3 bases, leaving 11 bases between the germline ends. For the CDR3, the DNA is TGTGCCAGCAGTCGGGTCATAGACACCGGGGAGCTGTTTTTT. Translated: CASSRVIDTGELFF.

The sample holds a few counts of this clonotype. V usage is TRBV13 and J usage is TRBJ1-1, with TRBD1 as a possible D gene (6 bases). Trimming shortened V by 3 bases and J by 6 bases, and 11 bases separated the two germline ends. From germline, CDR1 is PRHDT and CDR2 FYEKMQ (reference sequence). CDR3 length: 13 residues. DNA for the CDR3: TGTGCCAGCAGCTTTGGGGGGGCCCCTGAAGCTTTCTTT. Translated, it gives CASSFGGAPEAFF.

The V gene is TRBV29-1, the J gene TRBJ2-5, with D perhaps TRBD1 (6 bases). CDR3 length equals 13 residues. Germline assignment: CDR1 SQVTM and CDR2 ANQGSEA. Trimming left V 7 bases short and J 5 bases short, with 17 bases between. CDR3 DNA sequence: TGCAGCGAGGCCAGGGGAACATCTGAGACCCAGTACTTC. Its protein is CSEARGTSETQYF.

This clonotype has only a few counts. Possible read error: a much larger clone is one base away. The genes are TRBV7-8 and TRBJ2-1; 13 positions match TRBD2. Germline V gene data show CDR1 as SGHVS and CDR2 as FQNEAQ. With V trimmed by 5 bases and J by 6 bases, 4 bases remained unmatched. This CDR3 is 15 amino acids long. CDR3 amino acids: CASSQTSGGVNEQFF. DNA for the CDR3: TGTGCCAGCAGCCAAACTAGCGGGGGGGTCAATGAGCAGTTCTTC. Full variable domain (rest looked up from reference TRBV7-8 and TRBJ2-1): GAGVSQSPRYKVAKRGQDVALRCDPISGHVSLFWYQQALGQGPEFLTYFQNEAQLDKSGLPSDRFFAERPEGSVSTLKIQRTQQEDSAVYLCASSQTSGGVNEQFFGPGTRLTVL.

The chain is built from TRBV6-5 and TRBJ1-1; TRBD1 is a possible D gene (6 bases). Trimming left V 6 bases short and J 6 bases short, with 14 bases between. CDR3 length: 13 residues. CDR1 and CDR2 (germline): MNHEY, SVGAGI. This CDR3 is CASSLGQQAEAFF. CDR3 sequence (DNA): TGTGCCAGCAGCCTCGGACAGCAAGCTGAAGCTTTCTTT.

This clonotype occurred many times. V usage is TRBV6-5 and J usage is TRBJ2-2, with a tentative D call TRBD1 (5 bases). Per the germline V gene, CDR1 is MNHEY and CDR2 is SVGAGI. Trimming cost V 8 bases and J 6 bases, with 13 bases left between them. The CDR3 totals 13 residues. The chain's CDR3 is CASLGRAAGELFF. As DNA, the CDR3 is TGTGCCAGCCTCGGCAGGGCTGCCGGGGAGCTGTTTTTT.

There are a few counts of this clonotype. The V and J genes are TRBV7-2 and TRBJ2-4; tentatively, D is TRBD1 or TRBD2 (5 bases each). The V end was cut by 4 bases, the J end by 2 bases, with 9 bases between. Germline V lookup: CDR1 SGHTA, CDR2 FQGNSA. The CDR3 covers 14 residues. CDR3 sequence reads: CASSSGRTKNIQYF. DNA of the CDR3: TGTGCCAGCAGCTCAGGGAGAACCAAAAACATTCAGTACTTC.

This rearrangement joins TRBV5-1 to TRBJ1-5; D call uncertain. CDR3 length equals 13 residues. Per germline, CDR1 SGHRS and CDR2 YFSETQ. The ends were cut back, 1 base at V and 5 bases at J, with 7 bases in the middle. The CDR3: CASSLTEDQPQHF. The CDR3 region has the DNA TGCGCCAGCAGCTTGACCGAAGATCAGCCCCAGCATTTT.

The chain carries TRBV7-2 and TRBJ2-1; no clear D. V lost 2 bases, J lost 4 bases, and 12 bases lay in between. CDR1 and CDR2 (germline): SGHTA, FQGNSA. The CDR3 length is 15 residues. CDR3 bases: TGTGCCAGCAGCTTACGTTGGACCCTTTACAATGAGCAGTTCTTC. Translating gives CASSLRWTLYNEQFF. The full variable domain, in which reference TRBV7-2 and TRBJ2-1 provide the parts outside the CDR3, is GAGVSQSPSNKVTEKGKDVELRCDPISGHTALYWYRQSLGQGLEFLIYFQGNSAPDKSGLPSDRFSAERTGGSVSTLTIQRTQQEDSAVYLCASSLRWTLYNEQFFGPGTRLTVL.

This clonotype showed up just a few times. The chain joins TRBV11-3 to TRBJ1-2; perhaps TRBD1 as D (5 bases). V dropped 0 bases and J dropped 6 bases, with 11 bases sitting between them. The CDR3 totals 14 residues. CDR1 and CDR2 from the germline V gene are SGHNT and YENEEA. The CDR3 DNA reads TGTGCCAGCAGCTTAGAGTGGCAGGGCAATGGCTACACCTTC. The encoded protein is CASSLEWQGNGYTF.

This clonotype has just a few counts. The chain recombines TRBV7-2 with TRBJ2-7; 8 bases agree with TRBD2. This CDR3 comprises 16 residues. V lost 2 bases and J lost 0; bases outside the gene matches: 6. Germline-derived CDR1 and CDR2 are SGHTA and FQGNSA. The CDR3 DNA reads TGTGCCAGCAGCTTATCTTCGGGGGGGAGCTCCTACGAGCAGTACGTC. Protein: CASSLSSGGSSYEQYV.

This chain links TRBV6-2 or TRBV6-3 with TRBJ2-1, with 9 bases aligning to TRBD1. Germline values: CDR1 MNHEY, CDR2 SVGEGT. J gave up 4 bases and V 6 bases, and 10 bases lay outside the gene matches. The CDR3 runs to 16 residues. The CDR3 here is CASSTGTGLRYNEQFF. DNA of the CDR3: TGTGCCAGCAGCACCGGGACAGGGCTTCGGTACAATGAGCAGTTCTTC.

This clonotype was seen a few times. The chain joins TRBV30 to TRBJ2-1; D perhaps matches TRBD2 (5 bases). CDR1 GTSNPN and CDR2 SVGIG come from the germline V gene (reference sequence). Deletions cut 1 base from V and 6 bases from J, with 10 bases between. This CDR3 contains 13 residues. For the CDR3, the DNA is TGTGCCTGGAGTGCGGGGTACGGCAATGAGCAGTTCTTC. Its protein is CAWSAGYGNEQFF.

The sample holds a few counts of this clonotype. This chain connects TRBV4-3 to TRBJ1-6; D is perhaps TRBD1 (6 bases). The V end was cut by 0 bases, the J end by 11 bases, with 20 bases between. This CDR3 region has 17 residues. Germline lookup yields CDR1 LGHNA and CDR2 YSLEER. The CDR3 sequence is CASSQEESRTAQPPLHF. In DNA form, the CDR3 reads TGCGCCAGCAGCCAAGAAGAATCACGGACAGCTCAACCACCCCTCCACTTT.

This clonotype was recorded at least ten times. This sequence joins TRBV12-3 or TRBV12-4 and TRBJ1-1; the D is unclear. The CDR3 loop spans 13 amino acids. The V end was cut by 6 bases, the J end by 0 bases, with 8 bases between. CDR3: CASSSEMNTEAFF. The CDR3 DNA sequence: TGTGCCAGCAGCTCTGAGATGAACACTGAAGCTTTCTTT.

The V and J genes are TRBV18 and TRBJ2-2; no clear D. The germline V and J ends were trimmed by 3 bases and 6 bases, with 8 bases remaining between them. This CDR3 has 13 amino acids. Germline CDR1 is KGHSH and CDR2 is LQKENI. The CDR3 region has the DNA TGTGCCAGCTCACCCCTATCTGCCGGGGAGCTGTTTTTT. This codes for CASSPLSAGELFF.

This clonotype was recorded at least ten times. The CDR3 spells CASSPDQIDTQYF. The CDR3, as DNA: TGTGCCAGCAGCCCAGACCAGATAGATACGCAGTATTTT. The V call is TRBV7-2, the J call TRBJ2-3; unclear D gene. Trimming left V 5 bases short and J 5 bases short, with 11 bases between. Germline V gene data show CDR1 as SGHTA and CDR2 as FQGNSA. There are 13 residues in the CDR3. Full variable domain (outside the CDR3, taken from reference TRBV7-2 and TRBJ2-3): GAGVSQSPSNKVTEKGKDVELRCDPISGHTALYWYRQSLGQGLEFLIYFQGNSAPDKSGLPSDRFSAERTGGSVSTLTIQRTQQEDSAVYLCASSPDQIDTQYFGPGTRLTVL.

Only a few counts were recorded for this clonotype. The chain has TRBV20-1 and TRBJ1-5; D not resolved. This CDR3 spans 13 amino acids. The germline CDR1 and CDR2 sequences are DFQATT and SNEGSKA (reference sequence). The CDR3 spells CSGVLGLNQPQHF. The CDR3 region has the DNA TGCAGCGGCGTGCTGGGATTAAATCAGCCCCAGCATTTT.

This clonotype has just a few counts. The chain uses TRBV12-3 or TRBV12-4 and TRBJ2-5, with TRBD1 matching over 7 bases. Unmatched junction bases numbered 14, after V lost 6 bases and J lost 1 base. The CDR3 length is 17 residues. The DNA of the CDR3 is TGTGCCAGCAGGCCCCTTCCCGGGACAGCTGGCCAAGAGACCCAGTACTTC. This translates into CASRPLPGTAGQETQYF.

This clonotype was recorded a few times. V gene TRBV21-1 combines with J gene TRBJ2-7; TRBD1 is taken as the D call from the table, unchecked against the DNA. TRBV21-1 corresponds to a pseudogene. The CDR3 is made up of 14 amino acids. The CDR3 protein is CASSKVGRADEQYV. CDR3 bases: TGTGCCAGCAGCAAAGTGGGACGGGCAGACGAGCAGTACGTC.

The table lists this clonotype with a few counts. The chain has TRBV5-1 and TRBJ2-7; D not resolved. CDR3 length: 12 residues. The V gene's germline CDR1 is SGHRS and CDR2 YFSETQ. Trimming removed 5 bases from V and 7 bases from J, with 13 bases in between. The CDR3 loop is CASRGDVGEQYF. DNA of the CDR3: TGCGCCAGCAGGGGCGACGTGGGGGAGCAGTACTTC.

This clonotype appeared a few times. The chain joins TRBV6-2 or TRBV6-3 to TRBJ2-7; 12 bases map to TRBD1. V shed 8 bases and J 6 bases; nucleotides not matched to a gene: 14. The germline V gene encodes CDR1 MNHEY and CDR2 SVGEGT. CDR3 length: 16 amino acids. CDR3 nucleotide sequence: TGTGCCAGCGGACAGCCGCCGGGACAGGGGGCAATCGAGCAGTACTTC. It specifies CASGQPPGQGAIEQYF.

The chain carries TRBV19 and TRBJ1-2; maybe TRBD1 (5 bases). The CDR3 sequence is 14 residues long. V shed 3 bases and J shed 4 bases, with 12 bases lying between them. From germline, CDR1 is LNHDA and CDR2 SQIVND (reference sequence). The CDR3 here is CASSITGGGYGYTF. DNA of the CDR3: TGTGCCAGTAGTATTACAGGTGGAGGCTATGGCTACACCTTC.

This clonotype was picked up a small number of times. The chain joins TRBV7-6 to TRBJ1-2, with TRBD1 matching over 11 bases. The CDR3 length is 17 residues. V was pared by 5 bases and J by 5 bases, with 13 bases of the junction left unmatched. CDR1 and CDR2 (germline): SGHVS, FNYEAQ. The CDR3 reads CASSPRTGGAGPYGYTF. The CDR3 DNA reads as TGTGCCAGCAGCCCTCGGACAGGGGGCGCGGGCCCTTATGGCTACACCTTC.

This clonotype has at least ten counts. The rearrangement joins TRBV9 to TRBJ2-1; 9 positions match TRBD1. This CDR3 spans 15 amino acids. Germline CDR1 reads SGDLS; CDR2 reads YYNGEE. J was trimmed by 4 bases and V by 3 bases; bases with no gene match: 5. The CDR3 DNA is TGTGCCAGCAGCGGCATGGGACAGGGATACAATGAGCAGTTCTTC. Amino acids: CASSGMGQGYNEQFF.

In this sample, this clonotype turned up a few times. The V and J genes are TRBV19 and TRBJ1-5; D not resolved. CDR1 and CDR2 (germline): LNHDA, SQIVND (reference sequence). This CDR3 is 11 amino acids long. Trimming left V 4 bases short and J 9 bases short, with 7 bases between. CDR3 sequence: CASSTRGPQHF. Written as DNA, the CDR3 is TGTGCCAGTAGTACCCGGGGGCCCCAGCATTTT.